Shown below are 24 T cell receptor beta chains from a single sample sequenced in a study of T cell responses to AZD1222 COVID-19 vaccine. Sequenced by immunoSEQ multiplex PCR; TCRdb stores in-frame clones only, minus some. Of 90,000 to 120,000 clones listed, nearly 90% were seen once; the top ten hold about 5%. Sample: peripheral blood, taken 28 days after the second AZD1222 dose. The receptors come from an adult who received the AZD1222 COVID-19 vaccine.

The rearrangement joins TRBV9 to TRBJ1-5; 7 nucleotides agree with TRBD1. The CDR3 spans 14 residues. Losses at the gene ends were 3 bases for V and 2 bases for J; bases not matched to a gene: 2. Germline assignment: CDR1 SGDLS and CDR2 YYNGEE. For the CDR3, the DNA is TGTGCCAGCAGCGGGACAGGAGGCAATCAGCCCCAGCATTTT. Translated: CASSGTGGNQPQHF.

The V call is TRBV2, the J call TRBJ1-2; the D gene is possibly TRBD1 (6 bases). CDR3 length: 14 amino acids. CDR1 SNHLY and CDR2 FYNNEI come from the germline V gene. With 3 bases removed from V and 8 bases from J, the gap between germline ends came to 16 bases. CDR3 protein: CASSENGGLLGYTF. As DNA, the CDR3 is TGTGCCAGCAGTGAGAATGGGGGGCTGTTGGGCTACACCTTC.

In this sample, this clone turned up once. The rearrangement joins TRBV6-5 to TRBJ1-2; D perhaps matches TRBD1 (5 bases). The CDR3 extends over 13 amino acids. V lost 6 bases and J lost 7, with 15 bases in between. In germline, CDR1 is MNHEY, CDR2 SVGAGI. CDR3 nucleotides: TGTGCCAGCAGGGGCTTGGGGCCGGGTGGCTACACCTTC. It encodes CASRGLGPGGYTF.

The chain is built from TRBV18 and TRBJ1-5; no clear D gene. This CDR3 contains 18 residues. CDR1 is KGHSH, CDR2 LQKENI, per germline. V was clipped by 2 bases and J by 0 bases, with 17 bases between them. The chain's CDR3 is CASSPLEVQLASNQPQHF. The CDR3 DNA is TGTGCCAGCTCACCATTGGAGGTGCAGCTTGCTAGCAATCAGCCCCAGCATTTT.

Comment on this clone: Other DNA sequences within the sample encode an identical CDR3. The gene calls are TRBV5-1 and TRBJ1-1; D unclear. This CDR3 is built from 13 residues. Germline values: CDR1 SGHRS, CDR2 YFSETQ. Trimming took off 0 bases at V and 1 base at J, with 4 bases between the two ends. The CDR3 reads CASSLESNTEAFF. CDR3 nucleotides: TGCGCCAGCAGCTTGGAGTCGAACACTGAAGCTTTCTTT.

This clone was observed a few times. The chain is built from TRBV23-1 and TRBJ1-5; D may be TRBD1 (5 bases). TRBV23-1 is an open reading frame whose function is uncertain. CDR3 length equals 17 residues. The V end lost 0 bases, the J end lost 0 bases, and 12 bases lay between the germline ends. The CDR3, as DNA: TGCGCCAGCAGTCAATCGAGAGGGACCGTTAGCAATCAGCCCCAGCATTTT. Protein sequence: CASSQSRGTVSNQPQHF.

The genes are TRBV7-9 and TRBJ1-2, with D tentatively TRBD1 (6 bases). Germline V CDR1 and CDR2: SEHNR, FQNEAQ (reference sequence). V dropped 2 bases and J dropped 4 bases, with 23 bases sitting between them. The length of the CDR3 is 18 residues. CDR3 DNA sequence: TGTGCCAGCAGCTTAAGTCGGAGTGAGGGCAGGGGACTCTATGGCTACACCTTC. Translation: CASSLSRSEGRGLYGYTF.

V is TRBV6-5 and J is TRBJ2-3; 7 bases agree with TRBD2. J gave up 4 bases and V 9 bases, and 10 bases lay outside the gene matches. The germline gives CDR1 MNHEY, CDR2 SVGAGI. This CDR3 has 14 amino acids. The CDR3 DNA reads TGTGCCAGTCTCGGTCAGGGAGGGGCAGATACGCAGTATTTT. This translates into CASLGQGGADTQYF.

The chain couples TRBV6-5 to TRBJ1-4; D is possibly TRBD1 (5 bases). Germline lookup yields CDR1 MNHEY and CDR2 SVGAGI. V was trimmed by 4 bases and J by 7 bases, leaving 13 bases between them. The CDR3 is made up of 14 amino acids. The CDR3 sequence is CASSSPGVGEKLFF. CDR3 coding DNA: TGTGCCAGCAGTTCCCCGGGGGTGGGTGAAAAACTGTTTTTT.

The chain joins TRBV4-1 to TRBJ1-3; tentative D call: TRBD1 (5 bases). V lost 1 base and J 2 bases, leaving 9 bases between the germline ends. The CDR3 has 15 amino acids. In germline, CDR1 is MGHRA, CDR2 YSYEKL. CDR3 sequence reads: CASSQGGTAGNTIYF. The CDR3 bases are TGCGCCAGCAGCCAAGGGGGGACGGCTGGAAACACCATATATTTT.

The V and J genes are TRBV30 and TRBJ2-7; a weak D match, TRBD2 (6 bases). The V gene lost 3 bases and the J gene lost 0 bases, with 12 bases spanning the gap. Germline CDR1 and CDR2: GTSNPN and SVGIG (reference sequence). The CDR3 length is 14 residues. CDR3: CAWSGIGSSYEQYF. CDR3 sequence (DNA): TGTGCCTGGAGCGGGATCGGGAGCTCCTACGAGCAGTACTTC.

V is TRBV28 and J is TRBJ2-1; TRBD1 might be the D (5 bases). Germline V gene data show CDR1 as MDHEN and CDR2 as SYDVKM. This CDR3 has 14 residues. Deletions cut 2 bases from V and 0 bases from J, with 5 bases between. The CDR3 DNA reads as TGTGCCAGCAGTTTACAGGGCTCCTACAATGAGCAGTTCTTC. Translated: CASSLQGSYNEQFF.

The chain combines TRBV2 with TRBJ2-5, with 7 bases lining up with TRBD1. V lost 7 bases to trimming and J lost 2 bases; unmatched junction nucleotides: 10. Germline values: CDR1 SNHLY, CDR2 FYNNEI. The CDR3 runs 15 residues. The CDR3 region has the DNA TGTGCCAGCATCCCAGGACAGGCGCCTCAAGAGACCCAGTACTTC. Translating gives CASIPGQAPQETQYF.

The V and J genes are TRBV15 and TRBJ2-3; tentative D call: TRBD1 (5 bases). This CDR3 is 14 amino acids long. In germline, CDR1 is LNHNV, CDR2 YYDKDF (reference sequence). V lost 4 bases to trimming and J lost 0 bases, with 8 bases between them. CDR3 DNA sequence: TGTGCCACCAGCAAGGGGCCGAGCACAGATACGCAGTATTTT. It specifies CATSKGPSTDTQYF.

The rearrangement links TRBV5-1 to TRBJ1-1; D remains unclear. V shed 4 bases and J shed 6 bases, with 13 bases lying between them. The CDR3 totals 13 residues. Germline V CDR1 and CDR2: SGHRS, YFSETQ. The CDR3 coding sequence is TGCGCCAGCAGCCAAACGTCTTTAGCTGAAGCTTTCTTT. The encoded protein is CASSQTSLAEAFF.

V is TRBV12-3 or TRBV12-4 and J is TRBJ1-1; the match to TRBD1 covers 7 bases. The CDR3 consists of 13 residues. V shed 5 bases, J shed 1 base, and the junction held 1 base outside the gene matches. CDR3 region: CASSPGGNTEAFF. The CDR3 DNA reads TGTGCCAGCAGTCCAGGGGGGAACACTGAAGCTTTCTTT.

The J gene is TRBJ2-7, the V gene TRBV7-9, with D hard to call. There are 11 residues in the CDR3. Germline V gene lookup returns CDR1 SEHNR and CDR2 FQNEAQ (reference sequence). V was shortened by 1 base and J by 6 bases, with 4 bases between the two germline ends. CDR3 region: CASSLDFEQYF. The CDR3 DNA sequence: TGTGCCAGCAGCTTAGATTTCGAGCAGTACTTC.

The CDR3 bases are TGTGCCAGCAGGACCACCAGTTACGAGCAGTACTTC. Translation: CASRTTSYEQYF. V and J are TRBV6-5 and TRBJ2-7; no clear D. This CDR3 region has 12 residues. Germline CDR1 is MNHEY and CDR2 is SVGAGI. V lost 6 bases and J 4 bases, leaving 10 bases between the germline ends.

The CDR3 bases are TGTGCCAGCAGCGTAGGCGGAGGATTCTCTGGAAACACCATATATTTT. Its protein product is CASSVGGGFSGNTIYF. V usage is TRBV9 and J usage is TRBJ1-3; D unclear. V was trimmed by 0 bases and J by 0 bases, leaving 10 bases between them. The CDR3 totals 16 residues. Looked up from germline, CDR1 is SGDLS and CDR2 is YYNGEE.

This clone was observed a handful of times. This rearrangement joins TRBV5-4 to TRBJ1-4, with a possible D match to TRBD1 (5 bases). V was pared by 0 bases and J by 5 bases, with 11 bases between. The germline CDR1 and CDR2 sequences are SGHNT and YYREEE (reference sequence). The CDR3 runs to 15 residues. CDR3: CASSLGRGDNEKLFF. For the CDR3, the DNA is TGTGCCAGCAGCTTGGGAAGGGGCGACAATGAAAAACTGTTTTTT.

This chain joins TRBV19 and TRBJ2-3; TRBD2 matches at 12 bases. The V gene end was trimmed by 4 bases and the J gene end by 1 base; junction bases not matched to a gene: 9. The CDR3 is made up of 18 amino acids. Germline V CDR1 and CDR2: LNHDA, SQIVND (reference sequence). The CDR3 nucleotides are TGTGCCAGTAGTACACTAGCGGGGGGAATTTCCCGCACAGATACGCAGTATTTT. Residues: CASSTLAGGISRTDTQYF.

This chain connects TRBV11-2 to TRBJ1-1; the D is unclear. In germline, CDR1 is SGHAT, CDR2 FQNNGV. Trimming shortened V by 7 bases and J by 0 bases, and 9 bases separated the two germline ends. The CDR3 contains 13 residues. CDR3 bases: TGTGCCAGCATCCGAATACTGAACACTGAAGCTTTCTTT. This translates into CASIRILNTEAFF.

The chain uses TRBV12-3 or TRBV12-4 and TRBJ2-7; no firm D call. The CDR3 spans 13 residues. The V and J ends lost 8 bases and 2 bases respectively, with 13 bases between them. The CDR3 loop reads CASAAAPPYEQYF. As DNA, the CDR3 is TGTGCCAGCGCGGCCGCTCCCCCCTACGAGCAGTACTTC.

This chain joins TRBV4-1 and TRBJ1-1; the match to TRBD1 covers 8 bases. The CDR3 is 18 amino acids. V was pared by 5 bases and J by 0 bases, with 14 bases of the junction left unmatched. CDR1 MGHRA and CDR2 YSYEKL come from the germline V gene. CDR3 sequence reads: CASSGGGQVVKMNTEAFF. The DNA of the CDR3 is TGCGCCAGCAGCGGAGGGGGACAGGTGGTGAAGATGAACACTGAAGCTTTCTTT.